Listed below are T cell receptor beta chains from one sample, sequenced in a study of cytomegalovirus exposure and HLA in healthy donors. The method was immunoSEQ multiplex PCR; TCRdb's version includes in-frame clones alone and lacks a portion of them. This table has some 200,000 clones, roughly 84% appearing once. Sample: PBMCs. These receptor sequences come from a woman in her 50s in good health and CMV-seropositive. CDR3s include the opening cysteine and the closing phenylalanine or tryptophan. A D gene is named only where the DNA matches it firmly. A row's size may be missing; if present it is once, few, many or a size class.

abundance,j_gene,v_gene,d_gene,CDR3nt,CDR3aa
.,TRBJ1-6,TRBV11-3,.,TGTGCCAGCAGCTTATTCAATAATTCACCCCTCCACTTT,CASSLFNNSPLHF
once,TRBJ1-4,TRBV11-2,.,TGTGCCAGCAGCTTAGAGCGTGGCGTAGCAAAACTGTTTTTT,CASSLERGVAKLFF
.,TRBJ2-4,TRBV5-1,TRBD2,TGCGCCAGCAGCTTGGCCATGAGCGGGGGGTTGGGCAAAAACATTCAGTACTTC,CASSLAMSGGLGKNIQYF
.,TRBJ2-2,TRBV5-1,TRBD2,TGCGCCAGCAGCCAATCACTAGCGGTCACCGGGGAGCTGTTTTTT,CASSQSLAVTGELFF
.,TRBJ1-3,TRBV7-6,TRBD1,TGTGCCAGCAGCCAGCATGGGACAGAAAAAAACTCTGGAAACACCATATATTTT,CASSQHGTEKNSGNTIYF
.,TRBJ2-1,TRBV7-6,TRBD2,TGTGCCAGCAGCTTAGGGCGGGGGGGCTCCTACAATGAGCAGTTCTTC,CASSLGRGGSYNEQFF
.,TRBJ1-1,TRBV27,.,TGTGCCAGCAGTTTAAGGCAGGTGAACACTGAAGCTTTCTTT,CASSLRQVNTEAFF
once,TRBJ2-7,TRBV6-1,TRBD2,TGTGCCAGCAGTTCGAGGACTAGCGGGGTAAACGAGCAGTACTTC,CASSSRTSGVNEQYF
.,TRBJ2-7,TRBV4-1,.,TGCGCCAGCAGCCAAGATCGGGTTAGACAGAGAGAGCAGTACTTC,CASSQDRVRQREQYF
.,TRBJ2-3,TRBV4-1,TRBD2,TGCGCCAGCAGCCAAGTCACCGGGACTAGCGGGGGGAGGAGCACAGATACGCAGTATTTT,CASSQVTGTSGGRSTDTQYF
.,TRBJ2-3,TRBV6-5,TRBD1,TGTGCCAGCAGTTACTCGATAACAGGGGGAACAGATACGCAGTATTTT,CASSYSITGGTDTQYF
.,TRBJ1-2,TRBV7-8,TRBD1,TGTGCCAGCAGCTTAGGGGACAGTGAGAGTCTATACTATGGCTACACCTTC,CASSLGDSESLYYGYTF
.,TRBJ2-1,TRBV6-5,TRBD2,TGTGCCAGCAGTTACTCGGGACTAGCGGGGGGCGAGCAGTTCTTC,CASSYSGLAGGEQFF
.,TRBJ2-7,TRBV19,.,TGTGCCAGTAGTAAGCAGGTCCTCCCCTACGAGCAGTACTTC,CASSKQVLPYEQYF
.,TRBJ1-5,TRBV19,TRBD1,TGTGCCAGTAGCGGACAGGGGAGGTGGTATAGCAATCAGCCCCAGCATTTT,CASSGQGRWYSNQPQHF
.,TRBJ1-4,TRBV7-2,TRBD1,TGTGCCAGCAGCTTACTCGGACAGGGGGCCTATGAAAAACTGTTTTTT,CASSLLGQGAYEKLFF
.,TRBJ1-6,TRBV5-4,.,TGTGCCAGCAGCTCGGCTCCGGGCTCCTATAATTCACCCCTCCACTTT,CASSSAPGSYNSPLHF
.,TRBJ2-1,TRBV19,TRBD2,TGTGCCAGTAGTATCCAGCGGGGGGTCAATGAGCAGTTCTTC,CASSIQRGVNEQFF
.,TRBJ1-1,TRBV7-2,TRBD1,TGTGCCAGCAGCCTCCTCTCGACAGGGGACACTGAAGCTTTCTTT,CASSLLSTGDTEAFF
once,TRBJ1-6,TRBV19,.,TGTGCCAGTAGTATAGGGGGAGATTCACCCCTCCACTTT,CASSIGGDSPLHF
.,TRBJ2-5,TRBV2,.,TGTGCCAGCAGCGGGGGCCAAGAGACCCAGTACTTC,CASSGGQETQYF
.,TRBJ1-5,TRBV2,.,TGTGCCAGCAGTGAACAAGGGGGTAGCAATCAGCCCCAGCATTTT,CASSEQGGSNQPQHF
.,TRBJ2-7,TRBV28,.,TGTGCCAGCAGTTTTCAGCGGGTCTACGAGCAGTACTTC,CASSFQRVYEQYF
.,TRBJ2-7,TRBV4-1,.,TGCGCCAGCAGCCAAGATGGCGGATACGAGCAGTACTTC,CASSQDGGYEQYF
.,TRBJ2-2,TRBV9,TRBD2,TGTGCCAGCAGCCCTAGGGGGTTAGCGGGGCATTCCGCCGGGGAGCTGTTTTTT,CASSPRGLAGHSAGELFF
few,TRBJ1-1,TRBV27,TRBD1,TGTGCCAGCAGTTCCTCCGGGACAGGGGCCTCAAACACTGAAGCTTTCTTT,CASSSSGTGASNTEAFF
.,TRBJ1-5,TRBV7-2,.,TGTGCCAGCAGCTTAGGGGGGCAGCTAAATCAGCCCCAGCATTTT,CASSLGGQLNQPQHF
.,TRBJ2-6,TRBV7-3,.,TGTGCCAGCAGCCCTCAGGGGCTGGGGGCCAACGTCCTGACTTTC,CASSPQGLGANVLTF
.,TRBJ1-2,TRBV19,.,TGTGCCAGTAGTATGGGCCGGGGAGGATATGGCTACACCTTC,CASSMGRGGYGYTF